This T cell receptor (beta chain) is from a study of shared clonotypes between healthy human individuals. Study-wide points: Among donors, the sharing of clonotypes was expected to be influenced by sequencing depth.

Assay used: immunoSEQ multiplex PCR; TCRdb lists only in-frame clones, some missing. The sample holds 2 million to 2.5 million clones, roughly 92% seen once. All donors were healthy HIV-negative adults lacking recent acute infections or vaccinations. Trimming shortened V by 5 bases and J by 2 bases, and 13 bases separated the two germline ends. The CDR3 is 14 amino acids. Germline V lookup: CDR1 LNHDA, CDR2 SQIVND (reference sequence). Turning to this clone: Its antigen is unidentified.

This clonotype was sampled from a man younger than 30 in good health. Some clones in this sample may be carry-over from other donors' samples. Sequenced sample: naive CD4+ T cells from PBMCs. Subset specified: CD45RA+ positively selected. The genes are TRBV19 and TRBJ2-7; D is ambiguous. The CDR3 nucleotides read TGTGCCAGTAGTTCACTCGCAGGCCCCTACGAGCAGTACTTC. Residues: CASSSLAGPYEQYF.